The rows below give T cell receptor beta chains drawn from one sample of a study of shared T cell receptors in the human thymus. TCRdb's copy holds only in-frame clones and misses some; the assay was immunoSEQ multiplex PCR. The sample has hundreds of thousands of clones; approximately 87% are singletons. Separately, the same data were catalogued under a study of human thymus T cells.

Sequencing was performed on thymocytes. The receptors derive from a boy less than two years old with a congenital heart defect. Both conserved end residues are part of each CDR3. D genes are given only for firm matches. Rows give clone size only sometimes, using once, few, many, or a class for an expanded clone.

clone_size d_call j_call v_call cdr3_aa cdr3_nt
- - TRBJ1-2 TRBV7-2 CASSLSRGVYGYTF TGTGCCAGCAGCTTGTCCAGGGGCGTCTATGGCTACACCTTC
- TRBD2 TRBJ2-3 TRBV7-3 CASSSPFKLAPSTDTQYF TGTGCCAGCAGCTCGCCTTTTAAACTAGCGCCTAGCACAGATACGCAGTATTTT
- - TRBJ2-2 TRBV10-1 CASSPGAPAGELFF TGCGCCAGCTCACCGGGAGCGCCGGCCGGGGAGCTGTTTTTT
- - TRBJ1-6 TRBV6-1 CASSGTKWDWDSPLHF TGTGCCAGCAGTGGGACCAAATGGGACTGGGATTCACCCCTCCACTTT
few TRBD1 TRBJ2-6 TRBV29-1 CSVATGANPSSSGANVLTF TGCAGCGTTGCGACAGGGGCTAACCCCTCCTCCTCTGGGGCCAACGTCCTGACTTTC
- - TRBJ1-2 TRBV29-1 CSVERPFGAGNYGYTF TGCAGCGTTGAGAGACCCTTTGGGGCCGGGAACTATGGCTACACCTTC
few - TRBJ1-3 TRBV5-4 CASSLESSGNTIYF TGTGCCAGCAGCTTAGAGAGCTCTGGAAACACCATATATTTT
- TRBD2 TRBJ2-5 TRBV14 CASSPHVLAGKETQYF TGTGCCAGCAGCCCCCACGTGCTAGCGGGGAAAGAGACCCAGTACTTC
- TRBD1 TRBJ2-7 TRBV7-8 CASSLKQGQGGLSEQYF TGTGCCAGCAGCTTAAAGCAGGGACAGGGGGGATTAAGCGAGCAGTACTTC
- - TRBJ2-2 TRBV6-1 CASSGAVTENTGELFF TGTGCCAGCAGTGGGGCCGTGACGGAGAACACCGGGGAGCTGTTTTTT
once - TRBJ1-5 TRBV23-1 CASSQEVWNQPQHF TGCGCCAGCAGTCAAGAGGTCTGGAATCAGCCCCAGCATTTT
- TRBD2 TRBJ2-3 TRBV4-1 CASSPSTSGTDTQYF TGCGCCAGCAGCCCTTCGACTAGCGGCACAGATACGCAGTATTTT
few TRBD1 TRBJ2-7 TRBV7-2 CASSTGDRGGGEQYF TGTGCCAGCAGCACCGGGGACAGGGGGGGAGGTGAGCAGTACTTC